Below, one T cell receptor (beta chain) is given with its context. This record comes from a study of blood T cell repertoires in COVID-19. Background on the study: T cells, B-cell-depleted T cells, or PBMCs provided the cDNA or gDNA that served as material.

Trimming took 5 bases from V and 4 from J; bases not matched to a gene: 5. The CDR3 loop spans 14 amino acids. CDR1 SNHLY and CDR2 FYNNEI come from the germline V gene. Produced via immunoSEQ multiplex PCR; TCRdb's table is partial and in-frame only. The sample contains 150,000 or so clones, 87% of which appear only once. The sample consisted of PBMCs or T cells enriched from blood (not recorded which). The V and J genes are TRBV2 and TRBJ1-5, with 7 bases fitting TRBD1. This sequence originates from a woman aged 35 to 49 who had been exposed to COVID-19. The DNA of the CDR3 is TGTGCCAGCAGTCGGGACAGAATTAATCAGCCCCAGCATTTT. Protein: CASSRDRINQPQHF.